The source of this T cell receptor (beta chain) is a study of cytomegalovirus exposure and HLA in healthy donors. Background on the study: One earlier analysis, a look at about 179 million T cells, found fewer than 140 million unique TCR beta sequences.

General study results and limits: Accounts indicate the classifier identified cytomegalovirus status with strong specificity and sensitivity.

About this clone: Antigen: not known.

PCR used 60 Vbeta primers and 13 Jbeta primers. Methods used by the authors: About 12 million shared chains were among the 60 million to 80 million unique TCR beta chains that a later analysis counted. Assay used: immunoSEQ multiplex PCR; TCRdb lists only in-frame clones, some missing. V and J calls and clone size are given by that table; D and trimming were obtained from the DNA. The data hold about 150,000 clones, with 79% observed a single time. The source material was PBMCs. The clonotype was recovered from a man in his fifties in good health and CMV-seropositive.

CDR3 in amino acids: CASSLGAGYYEQYF. The DNA for the CDR3 is TGCGCCAGCAGCTTGGGAGCGGGATACTACGAGCAGTACTTC. The chain is built from TRBV5-1 and TRBJ2-7; 7 positions match TRBD2. CDR3 length: 14 amino acids. The germline gives CDR1 SGHRS, CDR2 YFSETQ. V lost 0 bases, J lost 3 bases, and 3 bases stayed unmatched.